These 26 T cell receptor beta chains originate from one sample sequenced in a study of blood T cells in healthy people across ages. Primed by a sample-barcoded 5' primer and a J-beta primer mix, a second PCR proceeded for about 6 to 12 cycles. TCRdb ran MiXCR on the 5' RACE reads and lists one entry per CDR3 protein. Among more than 600,000 distinct CDR3 sequences listed, around 25% were seen once. In addition, the sample was reused for a study of T cells of mothers and their children.

Sequencing used blood. All receptors derive from a boy aged 10-17 years in good health.

This clonotype was detected once. V usage is TRBV6-5 and J usage is TRBJ2-1; 13 bases are a match to TRBD2. CDR3 length equals 18 residues. Per the germline V gene, CDR1 is MNHEY and CDR2 is SVGAGI. V lost 2 bases to trimming and J lost 10 bases; unmatched junction nucleotides: 14. The CDR3 reads CASSYALTSGRAHYEQFF. The DNA for the CDR3 is TGTGCCAGCAGTTACGCGCTAACTAGCGGGAGGGCCCATTACGAGCAGTTCTTC.

This clonotype was recorded a few times. The CDR3 DNA sequence: TGCGCCAGCAGCCCAGATGGGGAGTCTGCCTACAATGAGCAGTTCTTC. The encoded protein is CASSPDGESAYNEQFF. The rearrangement joins TRBV5-1 to TRBJ2-1; weak D call: TRBD2 (5 bases). Looked up from germline, CDR1 is SGHRS and CDR2 is YFSETQ. This CDR3 comprises 16 residues. V was shortened by 4 bases and J by 2 bases, with 16 bases between the two germline ends.

The chain recombines TRBV7-9 with TRBJ2-5; TRBD2 is a possible D gene (6 bases). The end of the DNA fits TRBJ2-7 better, so the J call may be wrong. The CDR3 runs to 11 residues. From germline, CDR1 is SEHNR and CDR2 FQNEAQ (reference sequence). For the CDR3, the DNA is TGTGCCGATGGAGCGGGCGGCGAGCAGTACTTC. Its protein product is CADGAGGEQYF.

V and J are TRBV3-1 and TRBJ2-5; 8 positions match TRBD2. This CDR3 comprises 14 residues. Germline assignment: CDR1 LGHDT and CDR2 YNNKEL (reference sequence). The V segment lost 4 bases and the J segment 1 base; nucleotides outside the gene matches: 2. For the CDR3, the DNA is TGTGCCAGCAGCCGGGGGACTAGCCAAGAGACCCAGTACTTC. This gives the protein CASSRGTSQETQYF.

The CDR3 DNA reads as TGTGCCAGCAGCGAGCGACAGGGACCCTACGAGCAGTACTTC. It codes for CASSERQGPYEQYF. The rearrangement uses TRBV11-3 and TRBJ2-7, with 7 bases that match TRBD1. The CDR3 contains 14 residues. V shed 5 bases and J 2 bases; nucleotides not matched to a gene: 6. The germline CDR1 and CDR2 sequences are SGHNT and YENEEA.

This clonotype occurred a few times. This sequence joins TRBV29-1 and TRBJ2-3; 8 bases align to TRBD1. Unmatched junction bases numbered 3, after V lost 4 bases and J lost 0 bases. The CDR3 consists of 14 residues. Per germline, CDR1 SQVTM and CDR2 ANQGSEA. The CDR3 DNA is TGCAGCGTTGCGAGGACAGGGAGCACAGATACGCAGTATTTT. Translated: CSVARTGSTDTQYF.

The chain combines TRBV12-3 or TRBV12-4 with TRBJ2-3; D is uncertain. Trimming took off 3 bases at V and 6 bases at J, with 13 bases between the two ends. The CDR3 runs to 14 residues. The CDR3 reads CASSFGVSADTQYF. The CDR3 DNA reads TGTGCCAGCAGTTTCGGAGTGAGTGCTGATACGCAGTATTTT.

J is TRBJ1-2 and V is TRBV9, with TRBD1 matching over 10 bases. The CDR3 has 16 amino acids. With 2 bases clipped from V and 3 bases from J, the junction kept 7 bases outside the gene matches. Germline V gene data show CDR1 as SGDLS and CDR2 as YYNGEE. The CDR3 sequence is CASSVQPGQGYYGYTF. CDR3 bases: TGTGCCAGCAGCGTGCAGCCGGGACAGGGGTACTATGGCTACACCTTC.

The sample holds a few counts of this clonotype. V is TRBV4-3 and J is TRBJ1-5; D uncertain. This CDR3 has 13 residues. Germline CDR1 reads LGHNA; CDR2 reads YSLEER. Trimming took 3 bases from V and 5 from J, leaving 8 bases between them. This chain's CDR3 is CASSQTPDQPQHF. DNA of the CDR3: TGCGCCAGCAGCCAGACACCGGATCAGCCCCAGCATTTT.

This clonotype showed up just once. The chain is built from TRBV10-3 and TRBJ1-1; D remains ambiguous. CDR1 and CDR2 from the germline V gene are ENHRY and SYGVKD. Trimming removed 0 bases at V and 0 bases at J, with 5 bases between. The CDR3 spans 14 residues. The CDR3 here is CAISESGMNTEAFF. CDR3 DNA: TGTGCCATCAGTGAGTCGGGTATGAACACTGAAGCTTTCTTT.

The rearrangement links TRBV20-1 to TRBJ2-5, with a possible D match to TRBD1 (5 bases). V was pared by 0 bases and J by 4 bases, with 9 bases between. This CDR3 contains 13 residues. The germline V gene encodes CDR1 DFQATT and CDR2 SNEGSKA (reference sequence). The CDR3 DNA reads as TGCAGTGCTAGAGATTCAGGGTTAGAGACCCAGTACTTC. It yields the protein CSARDSGLETQYF.

V usage is TRBV2 and J usage is TRBJ2-1, with 14 bases aligning to TRBD2. The CDR3 has 14 amino acids. Germline lookup yields CDR1 SNHLY and CDR2 FYNNEI. With V trimmed by 6 bases and J by 6 bases, 1 base remained unmatched. CDR3 loop: CASRTSGGANEQFF. The CDR3, as DNA: TGTGCCAGCAGGACTAGCGGGGGGGCCAATGAGCAGTTCTTC.

The genes are TRBV11-3 and TRBJ2-2, with D perhaps matching TRBD1 (5 bases). The V end was cut by 8 bases, the J end by 0 bases, with 16 bases between. The CDR3 extends over 16 amino acids. The germline V gene has CDR1 SGHNT and CDR2 YENEEA. The CDR3 loop is CASYSPTVANTGELFF. The CDR3 nucleotides read TGTGCCAGCTACAGCCCGACAGTAGCGAACACCGGGGAGCTGTTTTTT.

The gene calls are TRBV6-5 and TRBJ2-2; D is unclear. The CDR3 contains 15 residues. Germline V lookup: CDR1 MNHEY, CDR2 SVGAGI. V lost 6 bases and J lost 1, with 12 bases in between. This CDR3 reads CASSQDGLNTGELFF. CDR3 nucleotide sequence: TGTGCCAGCAGCCAGGACGGCCTGAACACCGGGGAGCTGTTTTTT.

This clonotype appeared a few times. This sequence joins TRBV29-1 and TRBJ2-5; D gene uncertain. The CDR3 length is 12 residues. Germline CDR1 is SQVTM and CDR2 is ANQGSEA. The ends were cut back, 6 bases at V and 4 bases at J, with 12 bases in the middle. CDR3 DNA sequence: TGCAGCGTCGTCACTGGTGCAGAGACCCAGTACTTC. This codes for CSVVTGAETQYF.

CDR3 region: CASSQDLAQGKYF. CDR3 bases: TGTGCCAGCAGCCAAGATCTCGCGCAGGGAAAGTACTTC. The V and J genes are TRBV14 and TRBJ2-7, with D possibly TRBD1 on 5 matching bases. V lost 0 bases and J lost 11, with 14 bases in between. The CDR3 runs 13 residues. Germline CDR1 is SGHDN and CDR2 is FVKESK. The whole variable domain, filled in from reference TRBV14 and TRBJ2-7, reads EAGVTQFPSHSVIEKGQTVTLRCDPISGHDNLYWYRRVMGKEIKFLLHFVKESKQDESGMPNNRFLAERTGGTYSTLKVQPAELEDSGVYFCASSQDLAQGKYFGPGTRLTVT.

This CDR3 is CASSQTPGTYNEQFF. In DNA form, the CDR3 reads TGCGCCAGCAGCCAAACACCCGGGACTTACAATGAGCAGTTCTTC. The chain joins TRBV4-1 to TRBJ2-1; D is possibly TRBD2 (6 bases). V was shortened by 2 bases and J by 4 bases, with 12 bases between the two germline ends. Germline V gives CDR1 MGHRA, CDR2 YSYEKL. This CDR3 region has 15 residues.

A few counts support this clonotype. V usage is TRBV24-1 and J usage is TRBJ2-5; 11 nucleotides line up with TRBD2. In germline, CDR1 is KGHDR, CDR2 SFDVKD. CDR3 size: 16 residues. With V trimmed by 5 bases and J by 5 bases, 9 bases remained unmatched. The CDR3 DNA follows: TGTGCCACCAGTGGCCTGACTAGCGGGGTGGAGGAGACCCAGTACTTC. Translating it yields CATSGLTSGVEETQYF.

This clonotype was recorded a few times. The chain couples TRBV28 to TRBJ2-1; the D is unclear. The J call may be incorrect, as the DNA end agrees better with TRBJ2-7. From germline, CDR1 is MDHEN and CDR2 SYDVKM. This CDR3 is 15 amino acids long. The CDR3 nucleotides are TGTGCCAGCAGTTTTGGGTTTGGCAAACCCTACGAGCAGTACTTC. Protein product: CASSFGFGKPYEQYF.

The V and J genes are TRBV20-1 and TRBJ2-5; TRBD2 agrees at 7 bases. Near its end, the DNA agrees better with TRBJ2-1, so the J call may be wrong. The CDR3 extends over 15 amino acids. The germline CDR1 and CDR2 sequences are DFQATT and SNEGSKA (reference sequence). The CDR3 DNA reads as TGCAGTGCTAGCGCGCCTAGCGGAGCCCACAATGAGCAGTTCTTC. Amino acid sequence: CSASAPSGAHNEQFF.

This clonotype has a count of ten or more. The rearrangement links TRBV5-6 to TRBJ2-2; D might be TRBD1 or TRBD2, each matching 5 bases. Germline CDR1 SGHDT, CDR2 YYEEEE. CDR3 length equals 16 residues. V dropped 4 bases and J dropped 10 bases, with 23 bases sitting between them. CDR3 residues: CASSPREQEVLTELFF. The CDR3, as DNA: TGTGCCAGCAGCCCCCGGGAACAGGAGGTCTTAACGGAGCTGTTTTTT.

A few counts support this clonotype. The chain uses TRBV20-1 and TRBJ2-3, with D possibly being TRBD2 (6 bases). The CDR3 contains 15 residues. CDR1 and CDR2 from the germline V gene are DFQATT and SNEGSKA (reference sequence). Trimming stripped 1 base from V and 1 base from J, with 12 bases between. In DNA, the CDR3 is TGCAGTGCTAGAGGGATGTGGGGGGGCACAGATACGCAGTATTTT. Encoded protein: CSARGMWGGTDTQYF.

A remark on this clonotype: The germline gene is not matched at one end of the junction; a read error may be the cause. For the CDR3, the DNA is TGTACCACCAGTGATCACAGGGGGGGTTTGGAGACCCAGTACTTC. It translates to CTTSDHRGGLETQYF. The chain employs TRBV24-1 and TRBJ2-5; maybe TRBD1 (8 bases). Germline assignment: CDR1 KGHDR and CDR2 SFDVKD. The CDR3 runs to 15 residues.

This clonotype was counted only a few times. The CDR3 region is CASSLVAPPGDTQYF. CDR3 nucleotides: TGTGCCAGCAGCTTAGTCGCACCCCCGGGAGATACGCAGTATTTT. The chain links TRBV7-2 to TRBJ2-3; D is unclear. The CDR3 consists of 15 residues. Trimming stripped 1 base from V and 5 bases from J, with 13 bases between. Germline V lookup: CDR1 SGHTA, CDR2 FQGNSA.

There are a few counts of this clonotype. J is TRBJ2-5 and V is TRBV28, with 10 bases lining up with TRBD1. Trimming removed 8 bases from V and 5 bases from J; junction bases left unmatched: 11. CDR1 MDHEN and CDR2 SYDVKM come from the germline V gene. The CDR3 covers 15 residues. CDR3 protein: CASALMTGGVETQYF. The CDR3 nucleotides are TGTGCCAGCGCCCTTATGACAGGGGGCGTGGAGACCCAGTACTTC.

This clonotype has ten or more counts. The chain joins TRBV10-3 to TRBJ1-5; D remains unclear. This CDR3 comprises 16 residues. V dropped 0 bases and J dropped 3 bases, with 12 bases sitting between them. CDR1 ENHRY and CDR2 SYGVKD come from the germline V gene. CDR3 nucleotides: TGTGCCATCAGTGAGTCGAAGGGTTGGGACAATCAGCCCCAGCATTTT. It translates to CAISESKGWDNQPQHF.